This T cell receptor beta chain was captured in a study of blood T cell repertoires in COVID-19. In the study overall: COVID-19 samples from acute and convalescent phases originated in the United States, Italy and Spain. The analysed material was cDNA or gDNA that came from T cells, B-cell-depleted T cells, or PBMCs.

Profiled with immunoSEQ multiplex PCR; TCRdb holds only in-frame clones, not every one. The data contain roughly 310,000 clones, 85% to 90% of them singletons. The Seattle patients, enrolled during active infection, were followed longitudinally. This CDR3 spans 14 amino acids. Germline V gene data show CDR1 as MGHRA and CDR2 as YSYEKL. Trimming took off 5 bases at V and 4 bases at J, with 12 bases between the two ends. The TCR comes from a woman aged 25 to 39 with COVID-19, enrolled during active disease. This chain joins TRBV4-1 and TRBJ1-5, with unresolved D. The sequenced material came from peripheral blood. Here the CDR3 DNA reads TGCGCCAGCAGCGAGCGGGAGGTTAATCAGCCCCAGCATTTT. Its translation: CASSEREVNQPQHF.